This T cell receptor beta chain is drawn from a study of T cell responses to AZD1222 COVID-19 vaccine. Study at large: Pooled samples include second doses given at about 4 or 12 weeks.

Some clones are missing from TCRdb's copy, which holds only in-frame ones; the method was immunoSEQ multiplex PCR. The sample contains more than 150,000 clones, about nine tenths of which appear only once. CDR3 size: 14 residues. V lost 6 bases, J lost 4 bases, and 12 bases lay in between. Germline lookup yields CDR1 SGHAT and CDR2 FQNNGV. Whole-study results and caveats: Spike-specific TCR breadth and depth were elevated following two AZD1222 doses. Spike was spanned by vaccine-associated CD4 TCRs, which were dominant at 160-218 and 743-854.

On this clone: Antigen: not known.

V is TRBV11-2 and J is TRBJ1-4; no firm D call. The TCR comes from an adult in good health. The sequencing here drew on peripheral blood, taken on day 0 of AZD1222 vaccination. The CDR3 protein is CASRSQANNEKLFF. CDR3 bases: TGTGCCAGCAGGTCACAAGCGAATAATGAAAAACTGTTTTTT.